These 21 T cell receptor beta chains came from one sample sequenced in a study of vaccination and CD4 T cells after COVID-19. The Oncomine TCR Beta short-read assay was applied to DNA of cultured CD4+ T cells. Each CDR3 protein gets one entry after TCRdb re-called the PCR reads with MiXCR. This table has more than 13,000 distinct CDR3 sequences, 21% appearing once. Indicated treatment: 10-day PBMC culture with coronavirus spike peptide pools or control peptides (ViraFEST assay). Antigen specificity for these receptors is unknown. Sequences were obtained from cultured CD4+ T cells from blood. The receptors were gathered from a human donor with COVID-19.

The rearrangement links TRBV19 to TRBJ2-3; D is uncertain. Germline V gene sequence: CDR1 LNHDA, CDR2 SQIVND (reference sequence). V shed 4 bases and J shed 4 bases, with 12 bases lying between them. The CDR3 is 14 residues long. The CDR3 reads CASSTPGLADTQYF. CDR3 nucleotides: TGTGCCAGTAGTACACCGGGTCTTGCAGATACGCAGTATTTT. Complete variable domain (other parts from reference TRBV19 and TRBJ2-3): DGGITQSPKYLFRKEGQNVTLSCEQNLNHDAMYWYRQDPGQGLRLIYYSQIVNDFQKGDIAEGYSVSREKKESFPLTVTSAQKNPTAFYLCASSTPGLADTQYFGPGTRLTVL.

In this sample, this clonotype turned up once. CDR3 DNA sequence: TGTGCCAGCAGCGTAGGTCGGAGGAACACTGAAGCTTTCTTT. Translation gives CASSVGRRNTEAFF. The chain uses TRBV9 and TRBJ1-1; D not certain. Trimming cost V 0 bases and J 1 base, with 7 bases left between them. This CDR3 has 14 residues. The germline gives CDR1 SGDLS, CDR2 YYNGEE.

The chain links TRBV12-3 or TRBV12-4 to TRBJ1-1, with 7 positions matching TRBD1. V dropped 4 bases and J dropped 3; count of bases not matched to a gene: 8. The CDR3 loop spans 15 amino acids. In DNA, the CDR3 is TGTGCCAGCAGTTCTACGACAGGGAGGCACACTGAAGCTTTCTTT. This translates into CASSSTTGRHTEAFF.

The chain is built from TRBV7-2 and TRBJ2-7, with a tentative D call TRBD1 (6 bases). The CDR3 length is 16 residues. From germline, CDR1 is SGHTA and CDR2 FQGNSA. Trimming cost V 5 bases and J 3 bases, with 20 bases left between them. The CDR3: CASSPDTGTHGYEQYF. The DNA for the CDR3 is TGTGCCAGCAGCCCCGACACAGGGACCCATGGCTACGAGCAGTACTTC.

This clonotype appeared a few times. This chain uses TRBV20-1 with TRBJ2-1; TRBD2 matches 10 bases. Unmatched junction bases numbered 10, after V lost 3 bases and J lost 5 bases. The CDR3 loop spans 16 amino acids. Germline CDR1 reads DFQATT; CDR2 reads SNEGSKA (reference sequence). This CDR3 reads CSASNLAGASNNEQFF. The CDR3 DNA reads as TGCAGTGCTAGCAATCTAGCGGGGGCAAGTAACAATGAGCAGTTCTTC.

This chain connects TRBV20-1 to TRBJ2-7; TRBD1 matches at 10 bases. V was clipped by 4 bases and J by 5 bases; unmatched bases: 5. Germline-derived CDR1 and CDR2 are DFQATT and SNEGSKA (reference sequence). The CDR3 has 13 residues. CDR3 loop: CSAMGDRGNEQYF. CDR3 in DNA: TGCAGTGCTATGGGGGACAGGGGCAACGAGCAGTACTTC.

This rearrangement joins TRBV5-4 to TRBJ2-5; TRBD2 might be the D (5 bases). CDR1 and CDR2 (germline): SGHNT, YYREEE (reference sequence). Trimming left V 2 bases short and J 1 base short, with 9 bases between. The CDR3 is 14 amino acids. The CDR3 here is CASSLRGIQETQYF. The CDR3 DNA reads as TGTGCCAGCAGCTTAAGAGGGATCCAAGAGACCCAGTACTTC.

There are a few counts of this clonotype. The chain employs TRBV7-2 and TRBJ2-7; D possibly corresponds to TRBD2 (5 bases). Germline CDR1 reads SGHTA; CDR2 reads FQGNSA. Trimming removed 3 bases at V and 6 bases at J, with 9 bases between. The CDR3 covers 12 residues. Here the CDR3 DNA reads TGTGCCAGCAGCTTCCAAGGGAGCGAGCAGTACTTC. Protein product: CASSFQGSEQYF.

Turning to this clonotype: With a much larger clone just one base away, this may be a read error. The chain joins TRBV15 to TRBJ2-2; a possible D gene is TRBD2 (5 bases). The CDR3 extends over 17 amino acids. From germline, CDR1 is LNHNV and CDR2 YYDKDF (reference sequence). Trimming stripped 1 base from V and 2 bases from J, with 14 bases between. The CDR3 spells CATSRGDKRTNTGELFF. The CDR3 DNA follows: TGTGCCACCAGCAGAGGGGATAAACGGACTAACACCGGGGAGCTGTTTTTT.

This clonotype has more than one count but fewer than ten. The genes are TRBV25-1 and TRBJ1-2; no clear D gene. The CDR3 is 11 residues long. Germline V gives CDR1 MGHDK, CDR2 SYGVNS. The germline V and J ends were trimmed by 4 bases and 8 bases, with 8 bases remaining between them. The CDR3 bases are TGTGCCAGCAGTGGGCTTTACGGCTACACCTTC. As protein: CASSGLYGYTF.

The chain combines TRBV5-1 with TRBJ2-2, with 15 bases that match TRBD2. V was clipped by 4 bases and J by 3 bases; unmatched bases: 4. The CDR3 is made up of 17 amino acids. Germline values: CDR1 SGHRS, CDR2 YFSETQ. CDR3 nucleotide sequence: TGCGCCAGCAGCCCAGGGACTAGCGGGGGGTACACCGGGGAGCTGTTTTTT. This sequence encodes CASSPGTSGGYTGELFF.

This chain uses TRBV24-1 with TRBJ2-6; D remains ambiguous. V lost 2 bases to trimming and J lost 0 bases, with 4 bases between them. From germline, CDR1 is KGHDR and CDR2 SFDVKD. This CDR3 is 15 amino acids long. CDR3 nucleotides: TGTGCCACCAGTGATTATAACTCTGGGGCCAACGTCCTGACTTTC. It specifies CATSDYNSGANVLTF.

V usage is TRBV5-5 and J usage is TRBJ2-7, with 9 bases matching TRBD2. The germline gives CDR1 SGHKS, CDR2 YYEKEE (reference sequence). Unmatched junction bases numbered 5, after V lost 1 base and J lost 3 bases. The CDR3 covers 15 residues. The CDR3 is CASSLTTSGHYEQYF. In nucleotides, the CDR3 is TGTGCCAGCAGCTTGACGACTAGCGGACACTACGAGCAGTACTTC.

This clonotype was seen a few times. The chain combines TRBV7-2 with TRBJ2-6; D might be TRBD1 or TRBD2, each matching 6 bases. CDR1 SGHTA and CDR2 FQGNSA come from the germline V gene. CDR3 length: 17 amino acids. Trimming removed 0 bases at V and 3 bases at J, with 12 bases between. The CDR3 sequence is CASSLAGRGGGANVLTF. CDR3 in DNA: TGTGCCAGCAGCTTAGCAGGCAGGGGAGGTGGGGCCAACGTCCTGACTTTC.

Only a few counts were recorded for this clonotype. The chain is built from TRBV28 and TRBJ1-5; 7 bases map to TRBD1. With V trimmed by 8 bases and J by 0 bases, 4 bases remained unmatched. CDR1 and CDR2 (germline): MDHEN, SYDVKM. This CDR3 is built from 14 residues. The DNA of the CDR3 is TGTGCCAGCTCTACAGGGGTTAGCAATCAGCCCCAGCATTTT. Translated, it gives CASSTGVSNQPQHF.

This clonotype was seen only a few times. The gene calls are TRBV6-5 and TRBJ1-2, with D possibly being TRBD1 (6 bases). The V end lost 2 bases, the J end lost 5 bases, and 24 bases lay between the germline ends. The CDR3 length is 18 residues. Germline CDR1 and CDR2: MNHEY and SVGAGI. The CDR3 coding sequence is TGTGCCAGCAGTTACGGTCAGGGGATCGGATCTTATAATTATGGCTACACCTTC. Translation gives CASSYGQGIGSYNYGYTF.

The V and J genes are TRBV20-1 and TRBJ2-7, with D maybe TRBD2 (5 bases). CDR1 and CDR2 from the germline V gene are DFQATT and SNEGSKA (reference sequence). The CDR3 has 14 residues. V was pared by 3 bases and J by 2 bases, with 14 bases between. In nucleotides, the CDR3 is TGCAGTGCTAGGGGCACGGACTGGACCTACGAGCAGTACTTC. Translating gives CSARGTDWTYEQYF.

V and J are TRBV2 and TRBJ2-5, with a possible D match to TRBD1 (5 bases). Trimming removed 0 bases from V and 0 bases from J, with 8 bases in between. CDR1 is SNHLY and CDR2 is FYNNEI in the germline V gene. This CDR3 spans 15 amino acids. CDR3: CASSEAGPYQETQYF. The DNA for the CDR3 is TGTGCCAGCAGTGAAGCGGGGCCGTACCAAGAGACCCAGTACTTC. The full variable domain, in which reference TRBV2 and TRBJ2-5 provide the parts outside the CDR3, is EPEVTQTPSHQVTQMGQEVILRCVPISNHLYFYWYRQILGQKVEFLVSFYNNEISEKSEIFDDQFSVERPDGSNFTLKIRSTKLEDSAMYFCASSEAGPYQETQYFGPGTRLLVL.

This chain uses TRBV20-1 with TRBJ2-1, with unresolved D. Trimming took off 3 bases at V and 7 bases at J, with 7 bases between the two ends. This CDR3 spans 11 amino acids. Germline CDR1 DFQATT, CDR2 SNEGSKA (reference sequence). The CDR3 DNA reads TGCAGTGCTAGTATGATGAATGAGCAGTTCTTC. Amino acid sequence: CSASMMNEQFF.

This clonotype was detected a few times. Here the CDR3 reads CASSATQGTGNTIYF. CDR3 sequence (DNA): TGTGCCAGCAGTGCAACTCAGGGCACCGGAAACACCATATATTTT. The chain carries TRBV6-1 and TRBJ1-3; perhaps TRBD1 as D (5 bases). The germline V gene has CDR1 MNHNS and CDR2 SASEGT. V was cut by 4 bases and J by 4 bases, with 14 bases left in between. The CDR3 sequence is 15 residues long.

Only a few counts were recorded for this clonotype. The rearrangement joins TRBV6-5 to TRBJ1-2; D is undetermined. Per the germline V gene, CDR1 is MNHEY and CDR2 is SVGAGI. The length of the CDR3 is 15 residues. Trimming stripped 4 bases from V and 8 bases from J, with 20 bases between. The CDR3 sequence is CASSSPNIETRGYTF. The CDR3 DNA is TGTGCCAGCAGTTCCCCTAACATAGAAACGAGAGGCTACACCTTC.